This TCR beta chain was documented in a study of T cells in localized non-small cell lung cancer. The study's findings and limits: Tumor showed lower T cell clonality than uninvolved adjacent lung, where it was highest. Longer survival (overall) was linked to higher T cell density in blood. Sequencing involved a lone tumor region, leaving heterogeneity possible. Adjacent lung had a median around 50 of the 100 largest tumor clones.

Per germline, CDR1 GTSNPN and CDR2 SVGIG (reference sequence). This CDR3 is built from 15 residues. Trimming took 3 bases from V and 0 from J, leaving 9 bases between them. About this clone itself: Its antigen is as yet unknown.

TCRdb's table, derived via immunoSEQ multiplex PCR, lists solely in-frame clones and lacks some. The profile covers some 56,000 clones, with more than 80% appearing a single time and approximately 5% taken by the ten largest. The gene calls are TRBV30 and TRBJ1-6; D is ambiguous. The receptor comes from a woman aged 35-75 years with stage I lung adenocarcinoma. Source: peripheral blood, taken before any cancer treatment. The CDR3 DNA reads TGTGCCTGGAGGGTCCCGAGCTCCTATAATTCACCCCTCCACTTT. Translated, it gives CAWRVPSSYNSPLHF.